The 5 T cell receptor beta chains listed next were all sequenced from one sample in a study of T cells in women clearing cervical HPV infection. The repertoire was sequenced with immunoSEQ multiplex PCR; TCRdb's copy has only in-frame clones and lacks some. The sample totals under 50,000 clones; its top ten clones hold 4.5% to 6%. Sequencing was carried out using blood buffy coat. The receptors stem from a woman between 18 and 69 years old with a cervical HPV16 infection that either progressed to CIN3+ or cleared (not recorded which).

Details on this clone: Read coverage stops 3 residues before the CDR3 terminus; the germline J gene supplies the remainder. The V call is TRBV29-1, the J call TRBJ2-1; TRBD2 is a possible D gene (7 bases). Germline V gives CDR1 SQVTM, CDR2 ANQGSEA. CDR3 length: 15 residues. V was shortened by 4 bases and J by 1 base, with 14 bases between the two germline ends. CDR3 DNA (partial): TGCAGCGTTGTGGGGGGGCGGGGTTCCTACAATGAG. This translates into CSVVGGRGSYNE. The complete CDR3 sequence is CSVVGGRGSYNEQFF.

On this clone: Read data end 3 residues before the CDR3 end; the end is taken from the germline J gene. V gene TRBV6-1 combines with J gene TRBJ2-7, with a weak D call TRBD2 (6 bases). Trimming left V 2 bases short and J 4 bases short, with 15 bases between. The CDR3 has 15 residues. The germline CDR1 and CDR2 sequences are MNHNS and SASEGT. CDR3 DNA, as far as it was read: TGTGCCAGCAGTGAAACTATTAGCGCGGGATACGAG. Encoded protein: CASSETISAGYE. In full, the CDR3 reads CASSETISAGYEQYF.

Points on this clone: The sequenced fragment ends 3 residues before the CDR3 boundary, so the rest is inferred from the germline J gene. This chain joins TRBV20-1 and TRBJ2-7, with D unclear. The CDR3 runs to 13 residues. V lost 4 bases and J lost 0, with 10 bases in between. Germline loops: CDR1 DFQATT, CDR2 SNEGSKA (reference sequence). The CDR3 spells CSATEPGSYEQYF. The CDR3 DNA, read in part, is TGCAGTGCTACAGAACCGGGCTCCTACGAG.

With regard to this clone: The read ends 3 residues before the CDR3 terminus; that terminus is restored from the germline J gene. V is TRBV7-3 and J is TRBJ2-5, with 8 positions matching TRBD1. J was trimmed by 4 bases and V by 5 bases; bases with no gene match: 9. Germline CDR1 reads SGHTA; CDR2 reads FQGTGA. This CDR3 is 15 amino acids long. The sequenced part of the CDR3 DNA is TGTGCCAGCAGCACTGGACAGGGCGGGGTAGAGACC. Encoded protein: CASSTGQGGVET. The whole CDR3 sequence is CASSTGQGGVETQYF.

Comments on this clone: Sequencing ends 3 residues short of the CDR3 end; the germline J gene provides the rest. V gene TRBV19 combines with J gene TRBJ1-2; TRBD1 agrees at 8 bases. This CDR3 region has 16 residues. In germline, CDR1 is LNHDA, CDR2 SQIVND (reference sequence). CDR3 in amino acids: CASSIGSGGPSYDYTF. The covered CDR3 bases are TGTGCCAGTAGTATAGGTTCAGGGGGCCCATCCTACGAC.